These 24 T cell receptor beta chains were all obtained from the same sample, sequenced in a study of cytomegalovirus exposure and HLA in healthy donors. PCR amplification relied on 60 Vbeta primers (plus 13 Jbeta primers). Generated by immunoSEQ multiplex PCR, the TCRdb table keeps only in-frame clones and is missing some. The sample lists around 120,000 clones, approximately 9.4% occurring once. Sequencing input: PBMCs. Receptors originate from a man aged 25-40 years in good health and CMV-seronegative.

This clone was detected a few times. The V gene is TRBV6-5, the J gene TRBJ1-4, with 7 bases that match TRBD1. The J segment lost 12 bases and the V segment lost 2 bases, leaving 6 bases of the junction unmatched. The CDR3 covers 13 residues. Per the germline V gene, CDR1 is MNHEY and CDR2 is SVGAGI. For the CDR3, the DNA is TGTGCCAGCAGTTACCGAGACAGGGCCCAACTGTTTTTT. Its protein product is CASSYRDRAQLFF.

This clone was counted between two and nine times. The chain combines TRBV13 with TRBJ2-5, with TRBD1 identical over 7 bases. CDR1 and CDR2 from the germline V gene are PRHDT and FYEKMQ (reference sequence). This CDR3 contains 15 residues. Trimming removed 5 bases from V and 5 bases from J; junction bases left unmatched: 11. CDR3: CASSRQGALWETQYF. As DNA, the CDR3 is TGTGCCAGCAGCCGACAGGGTGCGCTTTGGGAGACCCAGTACTTC.

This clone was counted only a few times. CDR3 nucleotides: TGTGCCAGCAGCTGTACCGGGACATCAGAGTTCTTC. As protein: CASSCTGTSEFF. This chain uses TRBV21-1 with TRBJ2-1; the table's D gene call, TRBD1, was not cross checked with the DNA. TRBV21-1 is classified as a pseudogene. CDR3 length equals 12 residues.

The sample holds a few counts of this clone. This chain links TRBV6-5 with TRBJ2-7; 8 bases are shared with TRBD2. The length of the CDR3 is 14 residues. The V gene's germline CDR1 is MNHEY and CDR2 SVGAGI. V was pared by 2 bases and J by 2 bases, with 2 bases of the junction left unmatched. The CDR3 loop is CASSYTSGAYEQYF. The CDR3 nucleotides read TGTGCCAGCAGTTACACTAGCGGAGCCTACGAGCAGTACTTC.

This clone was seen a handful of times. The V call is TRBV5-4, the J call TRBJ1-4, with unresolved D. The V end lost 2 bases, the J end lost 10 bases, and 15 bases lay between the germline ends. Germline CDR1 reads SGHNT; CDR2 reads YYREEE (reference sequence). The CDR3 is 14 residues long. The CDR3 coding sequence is TGTGCCAGCAGCTTAGTCGGCGGGAGCGGAAAACTGTTTTTT. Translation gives CASSLVGGSGKLFF.

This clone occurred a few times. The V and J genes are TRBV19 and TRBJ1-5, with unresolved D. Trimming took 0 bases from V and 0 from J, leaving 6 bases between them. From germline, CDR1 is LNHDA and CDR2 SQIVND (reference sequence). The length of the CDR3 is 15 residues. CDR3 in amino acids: CASSIDVYSNQPQHF. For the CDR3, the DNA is TGTGCCAGTAGTATAGACGTATATAGCAATCAGCCCCAGCATTTT.

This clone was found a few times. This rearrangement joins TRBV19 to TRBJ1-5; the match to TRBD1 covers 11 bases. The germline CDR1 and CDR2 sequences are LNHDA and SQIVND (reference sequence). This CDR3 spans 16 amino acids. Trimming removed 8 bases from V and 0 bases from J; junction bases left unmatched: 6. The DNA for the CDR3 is TGTGCCAGTCGGGACAGGGGGATATATAGCAATCAGCCCCAGCATTTT. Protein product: CASRDRGIYSNQPQHF.

The CDR3 protein is CATSRPPRVTQYF. The CDR3 DNA sequence: TGTGCCACCAGCAGGCCGCCACGGGTTACGCAGTATTTT. This chain uses TRBV15 with TRBJ2-3; unclear D gene. Germline CDR1 is LNHNV and CDR2 is YYDKDF (reference sequence). V was cut by 3 bases and J by 8 bases, with 12 bases left in between. This CDR3 contains 13 residues.

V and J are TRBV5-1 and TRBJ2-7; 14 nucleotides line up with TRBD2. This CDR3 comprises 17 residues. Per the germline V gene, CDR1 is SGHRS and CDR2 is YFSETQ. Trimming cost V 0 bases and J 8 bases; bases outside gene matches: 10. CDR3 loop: CASSLVGRGTSGSQQYF. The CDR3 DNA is TGCGCCAGCAGCTTGGTTGGCCGCGGGACTAGCGGGAGTCAGCAGTACTTC.

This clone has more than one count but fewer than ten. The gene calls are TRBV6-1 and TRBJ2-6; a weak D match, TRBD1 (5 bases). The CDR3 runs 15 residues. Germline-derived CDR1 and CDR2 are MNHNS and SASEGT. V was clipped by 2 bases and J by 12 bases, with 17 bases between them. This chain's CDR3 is CASSERQGSLSVLTF. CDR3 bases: TGTGCCAGCAGTGAAAGGCAGGGCAGTCTCAGCGTCCTGACTTTC.

The chain's CDR3 is CASSIDFQAQEYF. DNA of the CDR3: TGTGCCAGTAGTATAGATTTCCAAGCTCAGGAGTACTTC. The V and J genes are TRBV19 and TRBJ2-7; D is ambiguous. The CDR3 contains 13 residues. Germline lookup yields CDR1 LNHDA and CDR2 SQIVND (reference sequence). Between the trimmed V and J ends, which lost 0 bases and 11 bases, there was a span of 14 bases.

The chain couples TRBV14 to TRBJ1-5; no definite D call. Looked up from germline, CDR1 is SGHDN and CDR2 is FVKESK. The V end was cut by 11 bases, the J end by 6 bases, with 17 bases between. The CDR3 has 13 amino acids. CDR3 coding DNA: TGTGCCTCCTCTAGGAGACCCCCTCAGCCCCAGCATTTT. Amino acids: CASSRRPPQPQHF.

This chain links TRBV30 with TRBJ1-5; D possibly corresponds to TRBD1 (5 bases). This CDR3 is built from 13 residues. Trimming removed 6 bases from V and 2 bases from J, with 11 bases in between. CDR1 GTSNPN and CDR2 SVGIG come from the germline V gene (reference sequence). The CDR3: CACSTQGNQPQHF. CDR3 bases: TGTGCCTGTTCCACACAGGGCAATCAGCCCCAGCATTTT.

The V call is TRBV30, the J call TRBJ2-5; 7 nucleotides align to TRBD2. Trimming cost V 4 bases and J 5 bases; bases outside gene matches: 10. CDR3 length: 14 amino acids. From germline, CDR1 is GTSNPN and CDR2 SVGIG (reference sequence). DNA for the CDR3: TGTGCCTGGACCCCCGGGGGGACTGGGGAGACCCAGTACTTC. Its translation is CAWTPGGTGETQYF. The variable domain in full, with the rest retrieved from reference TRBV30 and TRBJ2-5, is SQTIHQWPATLVQPVGSPLSLECTVEGTSNPNLYWYRQAAGRGLQLLFYSVGIGQISSEVPQNLSASRPQDRQFILSSKKLLLSDSGFYLCAWTPGGTGETQYFGPGTRLLVL.

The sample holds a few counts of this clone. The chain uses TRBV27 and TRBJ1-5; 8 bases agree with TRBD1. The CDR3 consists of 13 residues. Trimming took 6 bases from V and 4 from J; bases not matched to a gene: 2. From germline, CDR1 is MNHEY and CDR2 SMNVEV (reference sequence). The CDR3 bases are TGTGCCAGCAGCCGGGACAGGAATCAGCCCCAGCATTTT. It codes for CASSRDRNQPQHF.

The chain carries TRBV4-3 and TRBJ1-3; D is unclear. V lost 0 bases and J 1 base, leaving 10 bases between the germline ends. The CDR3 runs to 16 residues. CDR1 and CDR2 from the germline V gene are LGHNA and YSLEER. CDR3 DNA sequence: TGCGCCAGCAGCCAAGATCTCAGGTTATCTGGAAACACCATATATTTT. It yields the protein CASSQDLRLSGNTIYF.

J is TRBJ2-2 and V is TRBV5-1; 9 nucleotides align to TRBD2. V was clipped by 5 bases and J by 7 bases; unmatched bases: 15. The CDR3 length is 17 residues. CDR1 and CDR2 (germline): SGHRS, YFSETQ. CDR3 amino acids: CASSLFPGLAGNGELFF. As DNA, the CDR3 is TGCGCCAGCAGTTTGTTCCCGGGACTAGCCGGCAACGGGGAGCTGTTTTTT.

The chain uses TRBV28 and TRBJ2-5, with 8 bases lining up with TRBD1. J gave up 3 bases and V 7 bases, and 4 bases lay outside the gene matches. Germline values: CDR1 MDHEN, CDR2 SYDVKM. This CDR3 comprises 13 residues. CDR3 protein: CASIRGREETQYF. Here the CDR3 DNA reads TGTGCCAGCATCAGGGGGCGCGAAGAGACCCAGTACTTC.

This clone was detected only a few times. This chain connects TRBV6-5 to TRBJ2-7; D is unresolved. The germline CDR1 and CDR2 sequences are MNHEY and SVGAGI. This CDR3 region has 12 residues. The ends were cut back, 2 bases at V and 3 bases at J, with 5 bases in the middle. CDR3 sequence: CASSYNSYEQYF. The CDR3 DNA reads TGTGCCAGCAGTTACAACAGCTACGAGCAGTACTTC.

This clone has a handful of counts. CDR3 residues: CASSLPTSGRADTGELFF. CDR3 sequence (DNA): TGTGCCAGCAGCTTACCGACTAGCGGGAGGGCCGACACCGGGGAGCTGTTTTTT. The V and J genes are TRBV7-6 and TRBJ2-2; TRBD2 matches 14 bases. Looked up from germline, CDR1 is SGHVS and CDR2 is FNYEAQ. This CDR3 contains 18 residues. After removal of 2 bases from V and 3 bases from J, the junction contained 5 bases not matched to a gene. The whole variable domain, remainder taken from reference TRBV7-6 and TRBJ2-2, is GAGVSQSPRYKVTKRGQDVALRCDPISGHVSLYWYRQALGQGPEFLTYFNYEAQQDKSGLPNDRFSAERPEGSISTLTIQRTEQRDSAMYRCASSLPTSGRADTGELFFGEGSRLTVL.

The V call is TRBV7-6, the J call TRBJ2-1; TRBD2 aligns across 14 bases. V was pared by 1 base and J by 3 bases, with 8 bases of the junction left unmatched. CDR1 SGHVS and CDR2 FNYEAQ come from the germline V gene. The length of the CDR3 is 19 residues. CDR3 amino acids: CASSLVPGLAGAIYNEQFF. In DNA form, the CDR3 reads TGTGCCAGCAGCTTAGTCCCGGGACTAGCGGGAGCAATCTACAATGAGCAGTTCTTC.

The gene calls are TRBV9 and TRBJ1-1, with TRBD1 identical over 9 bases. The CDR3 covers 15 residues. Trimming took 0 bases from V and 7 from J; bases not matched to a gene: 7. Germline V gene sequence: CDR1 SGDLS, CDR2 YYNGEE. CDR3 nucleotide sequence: TGTGCCAGCAGCGTAGACCCACAGGGGGCGGGTGAAGCTTTCTTT. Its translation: CASSVDPQGAGEAFF.

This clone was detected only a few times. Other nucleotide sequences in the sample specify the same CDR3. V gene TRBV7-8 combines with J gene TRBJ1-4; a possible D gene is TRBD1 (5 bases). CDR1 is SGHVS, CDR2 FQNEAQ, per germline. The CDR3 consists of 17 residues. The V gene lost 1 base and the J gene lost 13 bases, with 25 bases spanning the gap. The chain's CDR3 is CASSLGVGLPTFGGLFF. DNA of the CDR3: TGTGCCAGCAGCTTAGGTGTGGGACTCCCAACCTTCGGCGGACTGTTTTTT.

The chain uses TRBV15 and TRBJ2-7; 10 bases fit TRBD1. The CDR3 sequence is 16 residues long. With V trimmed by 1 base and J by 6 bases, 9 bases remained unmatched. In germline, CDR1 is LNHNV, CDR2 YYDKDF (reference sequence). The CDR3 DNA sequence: TGTGCCACCAGCAGAGGGTCGGGACAGGGGAGCGGCGAGCAGTACTTC. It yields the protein CATSRGSGQGSGEQYF.